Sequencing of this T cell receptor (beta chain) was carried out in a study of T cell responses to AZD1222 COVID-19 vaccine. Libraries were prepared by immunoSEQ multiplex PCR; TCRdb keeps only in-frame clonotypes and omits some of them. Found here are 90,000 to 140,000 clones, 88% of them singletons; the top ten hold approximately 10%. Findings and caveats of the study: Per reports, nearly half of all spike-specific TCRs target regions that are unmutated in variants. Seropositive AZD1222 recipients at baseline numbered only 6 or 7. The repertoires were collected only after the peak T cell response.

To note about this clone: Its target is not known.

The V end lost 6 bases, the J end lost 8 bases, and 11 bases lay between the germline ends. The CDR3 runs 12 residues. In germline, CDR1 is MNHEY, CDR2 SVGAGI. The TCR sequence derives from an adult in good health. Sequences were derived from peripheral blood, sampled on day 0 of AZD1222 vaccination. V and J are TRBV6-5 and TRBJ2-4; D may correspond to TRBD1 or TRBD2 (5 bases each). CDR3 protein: CASRGPGDIQYF. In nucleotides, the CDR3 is TGTGCCAGCAGGGGGCCCGGGGACATTCAGTACTTC.